A single sample is the source of the 18 T cell receptor beta chains below, sequenced in a study of T cell responses to AZD1222 COVID-19 vaccine. The repertoire was sequenced with immunoSEQ multiplex PCR; TCRdb's copy has only in-frame clones and lacks some. The sample has some 180,000 clones, 92% seen once. Sequences were derived from peripheral blood, sampled on day 0 of AZD1222 vaccination. The receptors derive from an adult in good health.

The chain carries TRBV6-5 and TRBJ1-2; D unclear. This CDR3 comprises 14 residues. V lost 2 bases and J lost 6, with 13 bases in between. Germline V lookup: CDR1 MNHEY, CDR2 SVGAGI. The CDR3 loop reads CASSYRTGRDGYTF. The CDR3 DNA reads as TGTGCCAGCAGTTACCGGACGGGAAGGGATGGCTACACCTTC.

J is TRBJ2-2 and V is TRBV28, with 7 bases matching TRBD2. V lost 4 bases and J lost 1; bases outside the gene matches: 6. CDR1 and CDR2 from the germline V gene are MDHEN and SYDVKM. There are 16 residues in the CDR3. CDR3 region: CASSYQQRGNTGELFF. DNA of the CDR3: TGTGCCAGCAGTTATCAGCAGCGGGGGAACACCGGGGAGCTGTTTTTT.

V and J are TRBV2 and TRBJ2-5; no reliable D call. CDR1 SNHLY and CDR2 FYNNEI come from the germline V gene. This CDR3 spans 10 amino acids. Trimming took off 8 bases at V and 5 bases at J, with 6 bases between the two ends. The CDR3 protein is CASRVETQYF. The CDR3, as DNA: TGTGCCAGCCGCGTGGAGACCCAGTACTTC.

The chain links TRBV12-3 or TRBV12-4 to TRBJ1-1; a possible D gene is TRBD1 (6 bases). V was trimmed by 7 bases and J by 1 base, leaving 10 bases between them. This CDR3 region has 13 residues. In DNA, the CDR3 is TGTGCCAGCACCATAGGGGGGAACACTGAAGCTTTCTTT. Amino acids: CASTIGGNTEAFF.

This chain joins TRBV18 and TRBJ2-6; possibly TRBD1 or TRBD2 for D (5 bases each). The CDR3 sequence is 18 residues long. Trimming pared 1 base from V and 2 bases from J, leaving 15 bases between. Germline CDR1 reads KGHSH; CDR2 reads LQKENI. The DNA for the CDR3 is TGTGCCAGCTCACCACGGGGACCTCCAGGAACTGGGGCCAACGTCCTGACTTTC. It codes for CASSPRGPPGTGANVLTF.

The rearrangement uses TRBV7-2 and TRBJ1-5; D possibly corresponds to TRBD1 (6 bases). The V and J ends lost 5 bases and 2 bases respectively, with 13 bases between them. Per germline, CDR1 SGHTA and CDR2 FQGNSA. CDR3 length: 15 residues. Written as DNA, the CDR3 is TGTGCCAGCAGCCCCCTCAGGGGCGGCAATCAGCCCCAGCATTTT. Translated, it gives CASSPLRGGNQPQHF.

The chain is built from TRBV7-8 and TRBJ1-4; D unclear. The CDR3 has 14 amino acids. V was cut by 4 bases and J by 5 bases, with 11 bases left in between. Germline loops: CDR1 SGHVS, CDR2 FQNEAQ. The CDR3 coding sequence is TGTGCCAGCAGCTACGGGATATCCAATGAAAAACTGTTTTTT. It is translated as CASSYGISNEKLFF. Looking up the rest from reference TRBV7-8 and TRBJ1-4 gives the full variable domain: GAGVSQSPRYKVAKRGQDVALRCDPISGHVSLFWYQQALGQGPEFLTYFQNEAQLDKSGLPSDRFFAERPEGSVSTLKIQRTQQEDSAVYLCASSYGISNEKLFFGSGTQLSVL.

The rearrangement joins TRBV4-1 to TRBJ2-5, with D perhaps matching TRBD2 (6 bases). Deletions cut 8 bases from V and 2 bases from J, with 18 bases between. Looked up from germline, CDR1 is MGHRA and CDR2 is YSYEKL. CDR3 size: 15 residues. Here the CDR3 DNA reads TGCGCCAGCTCAATAAACCCGGGAGATCAAGAGACCCAGTACTTC. Encoded protein: CASSINPGDQETQYF.

The V gene is TRBV4-2, the J gene TRBJ1-2; D is uncertain. Per the germline V gene, CDR1 is LGHNA and CDR2 is YNFKEQ. The V gene lost 2 bases and the J gene lost 5 bases, with 12 bases spanning the gap. This CDR3 is built from 14 residues. The chain's CDR3 is CASSQWAEAYGYTF. CDR3 nucleotide sequence: TGTGCCAGCAGCCAATGGGCCGAGGCGTATGGCTACACCTTC.

This clone has only a few counts. The genes are TRBV20-1 and TRBJ2-3; TRBD2 matches at 7 bases. The CDR3 has 15 amino acids. The junction had 12 bases not matched to a gene; V was cut back by 3 bases and J by 6 bases. Germline CDR1 DFQATT, CDR2 SNEGSKA (reference sequence). The CDR3 region has the DNA TGCAGTGCTAGTGGTGCTAGCGGAATTGGGGATACGCAGTATTTT. It yields the protein CSASGASGIGDTQYF.

The CDR3 nucleotides are TGTGCCAGCAGCTCTCCGGGGACAGGGGGCATGGCAGATACGCAGTATTTT. It encodes CASSSPGTGGMADTQYF. V gene TRBV5-6 combines with J gene TRBJ2-3; 12 nucleotides align to TRBD1. The germline CDR1 and CDR2 sequences are SGHDT and YYEEEE. V lost 3 bases and J lost 4; bases outside the gene matches: 9. This CDR3 is 17 amino acids long.

The rearrangement links TRBV18 to TRBJ1-1; the D is unclear. Germline CDR1 and CDR2: KGHSH and LQKENI. Trimming removed 0 bases from V and 1 base from J, with 9 bases in between. The CDR3 has 15 residues. This chain's CDR3 is CASSPPSRGNTEAFF. DNA for the CDR3: TGTGCCAGCTCACCACCGTCTCGGGGGAACACTGAAGCTTTCTTT.

The chain couples TRBV3-1 (or the pseudogene TRBV3-2) to TRBJ2-2; possible D gene TRBD1, 5 bases. Between the trimmed V and J ends, which lost 4 bases and 7 bases, there was a span of 7 bases. The CDR3 has 12 residues. From germline, CDR1 is LGHDT and CDR2 YNNKEL (reference sequence). CDR3 residues: CASSLDSGELFF. DNA of the CDR3: TGTGCCAGCAGCCTAGACAGCGGGGAGCTGTTTTTT.

This clone was seen only a few times. The chain carries TRBV6-5 and TRBJ1-6; TRBD1 aligns across 11 bases. From germline, CDR1 is MNHEY and CDR2 SVGAGI. The CDR3 runs 13 residues. After removal of 10 bases from V and 7 bases from J, the junction contained 3 bases not matched to a gene. The CDR3 bases are TGTGCCACCCGGACAGGGGGCAATTCACCCCTCCACTTT. Its protein is CATRTGGNSPLHF.

The chain carries TRBV6-2 or TRBV6-3 and TRBJ2-1; TRBD2 matches 16 bases. The ends lost 6 bases at V and 8 bases at J; junction bases unmatched: 7. The CDR3 extends over 16 amino acids. Per the germline V gene, CDR1 is MNHEY and CDR2 is SVGEGT. The CDR3 DNA follows: TGTGCCAGCAGCCCCGGGACTAGCGGGGGGGCCGATGAGCAGTTCTTC. It specifies CASSPGTSGGADEQFF.

The gene calls are TRBV3-1 (or the pseudogene TRBV3-2) and TRBJ1-2, with 9 bases lining up with TRBD1. This CDR3 is built from 15 residues. Germline-derived CDR1 and CDR2 are LGHDT and YNNKEL (reference sequence). V dropped 4 bases and J dropped 3; count of bases not matched to a gene: 6. CDR3 residues: CASSPRGQGHYGYTF. In nucleotides, the CDR3 is TGTGCCAGCAGCCCCCGGGGACAGGGACACTATGGCTACACCTTC.

This clone was recorded once. The V gene is TRBV4-1, the J gene TRBJ1-2, with D unresolved. The length of the CDR3 is 16 residues. Germline V gene lookup returns CDR1 MGHRA and CDR2 YSYEKL. The germline V and J ends were trimmed by 3 bases and 0 bases, with 14 bases remaining between them. The CDR3 DNA reads as TGCGCCAGCAGCCATGGAGGGCAGAGACCTAACTATGGCTACACCTTC. Translating it yields CASSHGGQRPNYGYTF.

This clone was seen just once. CDR3 protein: CASSARTGSYEQYF. The CDR3 DNA sequence: TGCGCCAGCAGCGCCCGGACAGGTTCCTACGAGCAGTACTTC. The rearrangement uses TRBV5-1 and TRBJ2-7; 7 positions agree with TRBD1. The germline gives CDR1 SGHRS, CDR2 YFSETQ. The CDR3 spans 14 residues. V was pared by 4 bases and J by 1 base, with 5 bases of the junction left unmatched.